Following are 21 T cell receptor beta chains from one sample sequenced in a study of cytomegalovirus exposure and HLA in healthy donors. PCR involved 60 Vbeta and 13 Jbeta primers. Sequencing used immunoSEQ multiplex PCR; TCRdb keeps in-frame clones, though not all of them. Altogether tens of thousands of clones are present, 75% to 80% being singletons, with the ten largest covering 4% to 4.5%. What was sequenced was PBMCs. These receptors all stem from a man in his forties in good health and CMV-seronegative.

V is TRBV15 and J is TRBJ2-7, with D tentatively TRBD2 (6 bases). V lost 4 bases, J lost 5 bases, and 18 bases lay in between. The CDR3 is made up of 15 amino acids. Germline V gene lookup returns CDR1 LNHNV and CDR2 YYDKDF (reference sequence). CDR3 nucleotide sequence: TGTGCCACCAGCACCTCGCTAGGAGGGGCCCACGAGCAGTACTTC. It encodes CATSTSLGGAHEQYF.

The chain joins TRBV5-1 to TRBJ2-7; D might be TRBD2 (6 bases). From germline, CDR1 is SGHRS and CDR2 YFSETQ. V was shortened by 0 bases and J by 2 bases, with 12 bases between the two germline ends. The CDR3 extends over 15 amino acids. In nucleotides, the CDR3 is TGCGCCAGCAGCTTGGGGGGGGAGCAAACCTACGAGCAGTACTTC. Its translation is CASSLGGEQTYEQYF.

The CDR3 sequence is CASSFPGGRRFGEQFF. CDR3 nucleotide sequence: TGTGCCAGCAGTTTCCCGGGAGGCCGAAGGTTCGGGGAGCAGTTCTTC. The chain uses TRBV28 and TRBJ2-1; 7 bases fit TRBD2. Per germline, CDR1 MDHEN and CDR2 SYDVKM. V shed 3 bases and J 10 bases; nucleotides not matched to a gene: 15. This CDR3 spans 16 amino acids.

A few counts support this clone. This chain links TRBV28 with TRBJ1-2; the match to TRBD1 covers 10 bases. Per germline, CDR1 MDHEN and CDR2 SYDVKM. V lost 6 bases, J lost 6 bases, and 7 bases stayed unmatched. This CDR3 is built from 14 residues. CDR3 region: CASRPLGQGDGYTF. CDR3 in DNA: TGTGCCAGCAGACCGCTTGGACAGGGGGATGGCTACACCTTC.

V is TRBV10-3 and J is TRBJ2-7, with 7 bases matching TRBD1. The CDR3 spans 13 residues. V trimming: 8 bases; J trimming: 1 base; junction bases outside the gene matches: 5. Germline V gene sequence: CDR1 ENHRY, CDR2 SYGVKD. The CDR3: CAIGTDRSYEQYF. The CDR3 DNA reads TGTGCCATCGGGACAGATCGTTCCTACGAGCAGTACTTC.

The chain uses TRBV10-3 and TRBJ2-2; 10 bases match TRBD2. The CDR3 runs 15 residues. The germline gives CDR1 ENHRY, CDR2 SYGVKD. Trimming removed 11 bases from V and 4 bases from J; junction bases left unmatched: 10. The CDR3 region is CAALAGDRGTGELFF. DNA for the CDR3: TGTGCCGCCCTAGCGGGAGACCGGGGCACCGGGGAGCTGTTTTTT.

The V gene is TRBV27, the J gene TRBJ2-6, with TRBD2 matching over 11 bases. Trimming removed 5 bases from V and 0 bases from J; junction bases left unmatched: 6. CDR3 length: 18 amino acids. CDR1 is MNHEY, CDR2 SMNVEV, per germline (reference sequence). CDR3 in amino acids: CASSRTSGSISGANVLTF. Written as DNA, the CDR3 is TGTGCCAGCAGTCGGACTAGCGGGTCCATCTCTGGGGCCAACGTCCTGACTTTC.

CDR3 sequence (DNA): TGTGCCAGCAGCGACCGGGACAGGGTCTCTGGAAACACCATATATTTT. It translates to CASSDRDRVSGNTIYF. This chain links TRBV11-1 with TRBJ1-3, with 9 bases fitting TRBD1. Looked up from germline, CDR1 is SGHAT and CDR2 is FQDESV (reference sequence). Losses at the gene ends were 5 bases for V and 0 bases for J; bases not matched to a gene: 5. This CDR3 contains 16 residues.

This clone has only one observation. This sequence joins TRBV9 and TRBJ2-1; TRBD2 agrees at 10 bases. Trimming at V came to 3 bases and at J to 1 base, leaving 4 bases not matched to a gene. From germline, CDR1 is SGDLS and CDR2 YYNGEE. CDR3 length equals 16 residues. For the CDR3, the DNA is TGTGCCAGCAGCGCTCCTAGCGGGAGATCCTACAATGAGCAGTTCTTC. Its translation is CASSAPSGRSYNEQFF.

The genes are TRBV7-3 and TRBJ2-1, with 13 bases aligning to TRBD2. Germline assignment: CDR1 SGHTA and CDR2 FQGTGA. The CDR3 spans 21 residues. The trim removed 5 bases at V and 5 bases at J, leaving 21 bases unmatched. CDR3: CASSLRPLRSSGTSGNNEQFF. In DNA form, the CDR3 reads TGTGCCAGCAGCCTCCGACCCCTACGGAGCTCCGGGACTAGCGGGAACAATGAGCAGTTCTTC.

V is TRBV4-1 and J is TRBJ2-7; D gene uncertain. CDR1 is MGHRA, CDR2 YSYEKL, per germline. Trimming took off 1 base at V and 4 bases at J, with 17 bases between the two ends. The CDR3 runs 16 residues. The CDR3 coding sequence is TGCGCCAGCAGCCAAGGCAAGGAGACGGAGATGTACGAGCAGTACTTC. Its protein is CASSQGKETEMYEQYF.

This chain joins TRBV5-5 and TRBJ2-5, with 13 positions matching TRBD2. Germline lookup yields CDR1 SGHKS and CDR2 YYEKEE (reference sequence). V shed 3 bases, J shed 5 bases, and the junction held 7 bases outside the gene matches. The CDR3 is 16 residues long. CDR3 protein: CASSSGLAGVRETQYF. The CDR3, as DNA: TGTGCCAGCAGCTCCGGACTAGCGGGAGTTCGGGAGACCCAGTACTTC. Complete variable domain (other parts from reference TRBV5-5 and TRBJ2-5): DAGVTQSPTHLIKTRGQQVTLRCSPISGHKSVSWYQQVLGQGPQFIFQYYEKEERGRGNFPDRFSARQFPNYSSELNVNALLLGDSALYLCASSSGLAGVRETQYFGPGTRLLVL.

The V and J genes are TRBV6-6 and TRBJ1-2; 7 nucleotides line up with TRBD1. J lost 12 bases, V lost 7 bases, and 17 bases had no gene match. Germline CDR1 is MNHNY and CDR2 is SVGAGI (reference sequence). The CDR3 covers 14 residues. The CDR3 loop is CASTPSGTAWLNTF. CDR3 nucleotide sequence: TGTGCCAGCACCCCCTCCGGGACAGCCTGGCTCAACACCTTC.

V gene TRBV6-6 combines with J gene TRBJ2-7, with TRBD2 matching over 11 bases. Germline lookup yields CDR1 MNHNY and CDR2 SVGAGI (reference sequence). The CDR3 is 14 residues long. V was clipped by 6 bases and J by 3 bases; unmatched bases: 4. The DNA for the CDR3 is TGTGCCAGCAGGACCGGGACTAGCGGCTACGAGCAGTACTTC. Amino acids: CASRTGTSGYEQYF.

The V call is TRBV28, the J call TRBJ2-1, with TRBD1 matching over 12 bases. Looked up from germline, CDR1 is MDHEN and CDR2 is SYDVKM. V gave up 5 bases and J gave up 10 bases; unmatched junction bases: 9. This CDR3 is built from 15 residues. CDR3 in DNA: TGTGCCAGCAGTCAAGGGGGACAGGGGGCTGAAGAGCAGTTCTTC. This encodes CASSQGGQGAEEQFF.

The CDR3 spells CASSPKNEQFF. CDR3 bases: TGTGCCAGCAGTCCCAAAAATGAGCAGTTCTTC. V gene TRBV28 combines with J gene TRBJ2-1; D is ambiguous. This CDR3 contains 11 residues. The V end lost 5 bases, the J end lost 7 bases, and 6 bases lay between the germline ends. In germline, CDR1 is MDHEN, CDR2 SYDVKM. The full variable domain, completed using reference TRBV28 and TRBJ2-1, is DVKVTQSSRYLVKRTGEKVFLECVQDMDHENMFWYRQDPGLGLRLIYFSYDVKMKEKGDIPEGYSVSREKKERFSLILESASTNQTSMYLCASSPKNEQFFGPGTRLTVL.

The chain joins TRBV13 to TRBJ2-7; TRBD2 matches at 10 bases. Unmatched junction bases numbered 7, after V lost 0 bases and J lost 5 bases. The CDR3 runs 16 residues. Germline values: CDR1 PRHDT, CDR2 FYEKMQ (reference sequence). Here the CDR3 reads CASSLGASGSFNEQYF. For the CDR3, the DNA is TGTGCCAGCAGCTTAGGTGCTAGCGGGAGTTTTAACGAGCAGTACTTC.

V gene TRBV4-2 combines with J gene TRBJ2-5; 11 nucleotides match TRBD1. The trim removed 4 bases at V and 4 bases at J, leaving 5 bases unmatched. Germline CDR1 reads LGHNA; CDR2 reads YNFKEQ. There are 15 residues in the CDR3. CDR3 coding DNA: TGTGCCAGCAGCCGGGGGACAGGGGGATCAGAGACCCAGTACTTC. Amino acid sequence: CASSRGTGGSETQYF.

The rearrangement joins TRBV27 to TRBJ2-3, with D perhaps matching TRBD2 (6 bases). Germline V gene data show CDR1 as MNHEY and CDR2 as SMNVEV (reference sequence). The CDR3 contains 15 residues. Trimming removed 6 bases from V and 2 bases from J, with 15 bases in between. CDR3 protein: CASRARAGITDTQYF. The CDR3 bases are TGTGCCAGCAGGGCTCGGGCGGGGATCACAGATACGCAGTATTTT.

This clone occurred once. The rearrangement links TRBV6-1 to TRBJ2-7; TRBD2 might be the D (6 bases). Germline CDR1 MNHNS, CDR2 SASEGT. Trimming took 0 bases from V and 3 from J, leaving 9 bases between them. The CDR3 has 14 amino acids. The CDR3 DNA sequence: TGTGCCAGCAGTGAAGCCCAGGACTACTACGAGCAGTACTTC. Its protein is CASSEAQDYYEQYF.

This clone was found a few times. The chain links TRBV19 to TRBJ1-1, with 8 bases lining up with TRBD1. Trimming at V came to 3 bases and at J to 4 bases, leaving 4 bases not matched to a gene. The germline V gene has CDR1 LNHDA and CDR2 SQIVND (reference sequence). The CDR3 runs 14 residues. The CDR3: CASSIYRGSTEAFF. The CDR3 DNA follows: TGTGCCAGTAGTATTTACAGGGGGAGCACTGAAGCTTTCTTT.